The 10 T cell receptor beta chains below were found in one sample sequenced in a study of human T cells and chemical hapten exposure. From the RACE reads, TCRdb called clonotypes with MiXCR, one entry per CDR3 protein. The sample has 90,000 to 110,000 distinct CDR3 sequences, approximately 36% seen once. The sample's time point: patch test 3, about 24 weeks after DPC sensitization. Treatment defined: therapeutic diphenylcyclopropenone sensitization with weekly scalp DPC. Sequenced material: whole blood, taken in connection with sensitization to the hapten diphenylcyclopropenone (DPC). Receptors were obtained from a man aged 40-50 years with alopecia areata. Some clones in this sample may be carry-over from other donors' samples.

This clonotype showed up just a few times. The rearrangement joins TRBV6-1 to TRBJ1-2; D is possibly TRBD1 (6 bases). The CDR3 totals 14 residues. CDR1 is MNHNS, CDR2 SASEGT, per germline. The V end was cut by 7 bases, the J end by 10 bases, with 22 bases between. CDR3 residues: CASNKLDSGGDYTF. CDR3 bases: TGTGCCAGCAATAAGCTGGACAGCGGAGGCGACTACACCTTC.

The genes are TRBV27 and TRBJ1-1; TRBD1 agrees at 10 bases. J gave up 11 bases and V 5 bases, and 8 bases lay outside the gene matches. Germline V gene sequence: CDR1 MNHEY, CDR2 SMNVEV (reference sequence). This CDR3 is 13 amino acids long. The CDR3 reads CASSTTGGWRAFF. The CDR3 DNA follows: TGTGCCAGCAGTACGACAGGGGGCTGGCGGGCTTTCTTT.

This clonotype was detected only a few times. The rearrangement uses TRBV12-3 or TRBV12-4 and TRBJ2-3; D gene uncertain. Trimming removed 5 bases from V and 6 bases from J, with 18 bases in between. CDR3 length equals 15 residues. The CDR3 spells CASSNTGSTGDTQYF. The CDR3 DNA follows: TGTGCCAGCAGTAATACCGGGTCGACCGGGGATACGCAGTATTTT.

The sample holds a few counts of this clonotype. CDR3 protein: CASSISVGNEQYF. The CDR3 DNA reads TGTGCCAGCAGTATTTCGGTCGGGAACGAGCAGTACTTC. The chain couples TRBV12-3 or TRBV12-4 to TRBJ2-7; tentatively, D is TRBD2 (5 bases). This CDR3 is built from 13 residues. V lost 5 bases and J lost 5, with 13 bases in between.

V gene TRBV12-3 or TRBV12-4 combines with J gene TRBJ1-2, with no clear D. V lost 6 bases to trimming and J lost 5 bases, with 10 bases between them. This CDR3 region has 12 residues. The CDR3 DNA reads TGTGCCAGCAGCTACGGAGATTATGGCTACACCTTC. It is translated as CASSYGDYGYTF.

This chain joins TRBV7-3 and TRBJ2-5; 9 bases are a match to TRBD2. J was trimmed by 3 bases and V by 2 bases; bases with no gene match: 7. CDR3 length: 16 residues. Germline V gene sequence: CDR1 SGHTA, CDR2 FQGTGA. The CDR3 DNA reads TGTGCCAGCAGCTTATCAGGACGACTAGCGGAAGAGACCCAGTACTTC. Amino acids: CASSLSGRLAEETQYF. The complete variable domain, with remaining parts taken from reference TRBV7-3 and TRBJ2-5, reads GAGVSQTPSNKVTEKGKYVELRCDPISGHTALYWYRQSLGQGPEFLIYFQGTGAADDSGLPNDRFFAVRPEGSVSTLKIQRTERGDSAVYLCASSLSGRLAEETQYFGPGTRLLVL.

This clonotype was found a few times. This chain connects TRBV12-3 or TRBV12-4 to TRBJ1-2; tentative D call: TRBD1 (5 bases). The CDR3 covers 13 residues. With 3 bases removed from V and 3 bases from J, the gap between germline ends came to 8 bases. CDR3 nucleotide sequence: TGTGCCAGCAGTTTTCGGGGGGACTATGGCTACACCTTC. It is translated as CASSFRGDYGYTF.

Only a few counts were recorded for this clonotype. V gene TRBV11-1 combines with J gene TRBJ1-1; weak D call: TRBD1 (5 bases). From germline, CDR1 is SGHAT and CDR2 FQDESV (reference sequence). V was pared by 3 bases and J by 1 base, with 15 bases between. CDR3 length: 16 residues. This CDR3 reads CASSFRIYGQNTEAFF. The CDR3, as DNA: TGTGCCAGCAGCTTTCGGATTTACGGACAGAACACTGAAGCTTTCTTT.

This clonotype was recorded a few times. V gene TRBV4-1 combines with J gene TRBJ1-2; 9 bases align to TRBD1. CDR3 size: 15 residues. J was trimmed by 7 bases and V by 0 bases; bases with no gene match: 6. Germline-derived CDR1 and CDR2 are MGHRA and YSYEKL. The CDR3 DNA reads TGCGCCAGCAGCCAAGAACCGGGACAGGGTTCTGGCTACACCTTC. Its protein is CASSQEPGQGSGYTF.

V gene TRBV5-1 combines with J gene TRBJ1-2; no definite D call. The V and J ends lost 5 bases and 5 bases respectively, with 19 bases between them. Germline V lookup: CDR1 SGHRS, CDR2 YFSETQ. The CDR3 consists of 15 residues. The CDR3 nucleotides read TGCGCCAGCAGAGATGGGTTGGCAGCCAGTTATGGCTACACCTTC. Translating it yields CASRDGLAASYGYTF.